Shown below are 14 T cell receptor beta chains from a single sample sequenced in a study of blood T cell repertoires in COVID-19. Assay used: immunoSEQ multiplex PCR; TCRdb lists only in-frame clones, some missing. The sample has hundreds of thousands of clones, roughly nine tenths seen once. The specimen was PBMCs or T cells enriched from blood (not recorded which). These receptors all come from a man in his sixties who had recovered from COVID-19.

The CDR3 reads CASSPTRFANTGELFF. Written as DNA, the CDR3 is TGTGCCAGCAGCCCTACTAGGTTCGCGAACACCGGGGAGCTGTTTTTT. The J gene is TRBJ2-2, the V gene TRBV3-1 (or the pseudogene TRBV3-2), with a tentative D call TRBD2 (5 bases). The V end lost 4 bases, the J end lost 0 bases, and 12 bases lay between the germline ends. CDR3 length: 16 residues. Germline V gene data show CDR1 as LGHDT and CDR2 as YNNKEL (reference sequence).

V and J are TRBV11-2 and TRBJ1-2, with TRBD1 identical over 8 bases. Germline loops: CDR1 SGHAT, CDR2 FQNNGV. There are 17 residues in the CDR3. J gave up 2 bases and V 3 bases, and 11 bases lay outside the gene matches. The CDR3 loop reads CASSFTPGQGRNYGYTF. The CDR3 nucleotides are TGTGCCAGCAGCTTTACCCCCGGACAGGGAAGAAACTATGGCTACACCTTC. The whole variable domain, remainder taken from reference TRBV11-2 and TRBJ1-2, is EAGVAQSPRYKIIEKRQSVAFWCNPISGHATLYWYQQILGQGPKLLIQFQNNGVVDDSQLPKDRFSAERLKGVDSTLKIQPAKLEDSAVYLCASSFTPGQGRNYGYTFGSGTRLTVV.

This clone has only one observation. The chain carries TRBV5-4 and TRBJ2-7; 8 positions agree with TRBD1. V trimming: 3 bases; J trimming: 1 base; junction bases outside the gene matches: 3. Germline loops: CDR1 SGHNT, CDR2 YYREEE (reference sequence). This CDR3 has 14 amino acids. In nucleotides, the CDR3 is TGTGCCAGCAGCTCCCGGGACAGGTCCTACGAGCAGTACTTC. Translating gives CASSSRDRSYEQYF.

V gene TRBV5-1 combines with J gene TRBJ1-2, with TRBD1 matching 8 bases. Looked up from germline, CDR1 is SGHRS and CDR2 is YFSETQ. After removal of 0 bases from V and 3 bases from J, the junction contained 4 bases not matched to a gene. The CDR3 spans 15 residues. For the CDR3, the DNA is TGCGCCAGCAGCTTGGATCAGGGGGCGTACTATGGCTACACCTTC. Residues: CASSLDQGAYYGYTF.

The rearrangement joins TRBV7-9 to TRBJ2-7, with 8 bases matching TRBD1. Trimming removed 3 bases from V and 3 bases from J; junction bases left unmatched: 4. This CDR3 has 14 amino acids. Germline loops: CDR1 SEHNR, CDR2 FQNEAQ (reference sequence). The CDR3 loop is CASSFSGGGYEQYF. CDR3 coding DNA: TGTGCCAGCAGCTTTTCAGGGGGCGGCTACGAGCAGTACTTC.

This sequence joins TRBV18 and TRBJ1-2; TRBD1 is a possible D gene (5 bases). The CDR3 loop spans 13 amino acids. Trimming took off 1 base at V and 4 bases at J, with 7 bases between the two ends. Looked up from germline, CDR1 is KGHSH and CDR2 is LQKENI. The CDR3 bases are TGTGCCAGCTCACCACGGGGGGGCTATGGCTACACCTTC. Translation gives CASSPRGGYGYTF.

V gene TRBV5-4 combines with J gene TRBJ2-4; 9 bases map to TRBD2. V gave up 1 base and J gave up 6 bases; unmatched junction bases: 8. The germline V gene has CDR1 SGHNT and CDR2 YYREEE (reference sequence). The CDR3 is 16 residues long. The CDR3 DNA reads as TGTGCCAGCAGCTTGACCGGTAGCGGGGGCGGAAACATTCAGTACTTC. Protein product: CASSLTGSGGGNIQYF.

This clone was seen more than once but under ten times. This chain uses TRBV10-3 with TRBJ1-1, with D uncertain. The germline CDR1 and CDR2 sequences are ENHRY and SYGVKD. The V gene lost 3 bases and the J gene lost 1 base, with 9 bases spanning the gap. The length of the CDR3 is 14 residues. The CDR3: CAISDPGSNTEAFF. The DNA of the CDR3 is TGTGCCATCAGTGACCCGGGATCGAACACTGAAGCTTTCTTT.

The chain links TRBV7-2 to TRBJ1-2; 12 nucleotides match TRBD1. The CDR3 sequence is 16 residues long. V dropped 6 bases and J dropped 4; count of bases not matched to a gene: 9. CDR1 is SGHTA and CDR2 is FQGNSA in the germline V gene. CDR3 sequence reads: CASRRGQGALGYGYTF. DNA of the CDR3: TGTGCCAGCAGACGGGGACAGGGGGCGCTTGGCTATGGCTACACCTTC.

This chain links TRBV6-5 with TRBJ2-5, with TRBD2 matching over 7 bases. V shed 10 bases, J shed 2 bases, and the junction held 7 bases outside the gene matches. The CDR3 is 13 amino acids. CDR1 and CDR2 from the germline V gene are MNHEY and SVGAGI. CDR3 DNA sequence: TGTGCCACCCGGGGGGTAGCTCAAGAGACCCAGTACTTC. It translates to CATRGVAQETQYF.

The chain has TRBV9 and TRBJ2-2; TRBD2 matches at 11 bases. The J segment lost 4 bases and the V segment lost 4 bases, leaving 6 bases of the junction unmatched. The CDR3 length is 16 residues. The V gene's germline CDR1 is SGDLS and CDR2 YYNGEE. The CDR3 spells CASSRSGRVFTGELFF. CDR3 in DNA: TGTGCCAGCAGCCGTAGCGGGAGGGTGTTCACCGGGGAGCTGTTTTTT.

This clone was observed once. The chain links TRBV10-3 to TRBJ1-5; D unresolved. The V end was cut by 7 bases, the J end by 7 bases, with 14 bases between. Germline lookup yields CDR1 ENHRY and CDR2 SYGVKD. The CDR3 totals 13 residues. DNA of the CDR3: TGTGCCATCACCGAAGGAGGCGGCCAGCCCCAGCATTTT. Its protein is CAITEGGGQPQHF.

This clone has just one count. J is TRBJ2-1 and V is TRBV2; D perhaps matches TRBD2 (6 bases). Trimming removed 3 bases from V and 8 bases from J, with 17 bases in between. The CDR3 loop spans 15 amino acids. CDR1 is SNHLY, CDR2 FYNNEI, per germline. The CDR3 bases are TGTGCCAGCAGTGATTTAAGCGCCGGAGGGTATGAGCAGTTCTTC. Translating it yields CASSDLSAGGYEQFF.

V gene TRBV7-9 combines with J gene TRBJ2-2, with 7 nucleotides matching TRBD1. V trimming: 4 bases; J trimming: 0 bases; junction bases outside the gene matches: 5. This CDR3 comprises 16 residues. The germline V gene encodes CDR1 SEHNR and CDR2 FQNEAQ (reference sequence). This chain's CDR3 is CASSSQGTANTGELFF. CDR3 nucleotide sequence: TGTGCCAGCAGCTCCCAAGGGACAGCGAACACCGGGGAGCTGTTTTTT.